A single count supports the clone carrying this T cell receptor beta chain. This specimen belongs to a study of T cell changes during pregnancy in multiple sclerosis. The germline gives CDR1 SGHNT, CDR2 YYREEE (reference sequence). The junction had 7 bases not matched to a gene; V was cut back by 2 bases and J by 2 bases. The CDR3 consists of 16 residues. Profiled with immunoSEQ multiplex PCR; TCRdb holds only in-frame clones, not every one. The profile shows over 70,000 clones, approximately 94% of them singletons. The chain couples TRBV5-4 to TRBJ2-1, with 7 bases identical to TRBD2. The specimen comprised peripheral blood, sampled in the third trimester of pregnancy. This sequence was found in a female donor with multiple sclerosis, enrolled in a pregnancy study. Written as DNA, the CDR3 is TGTGCCAGCAGCTTCGGTGGGGGAGGGCCCTACAATGAGCAGTTCTTC. It specifies CASSFGGGGPYNEQFF. Complete variable domain (other parts from reference TRBV5-4 and TRBJ2-1): ETGVTQSPTHLIKTRGQQVTLRCSSQSGHNTVSWYQQALGQGPQFIFQYYREEENGRGNFPPRFSGLQFPNYSSELNVNALELDDSALYLCASSFGGGGPYNEQFFGPGTRLTVL.